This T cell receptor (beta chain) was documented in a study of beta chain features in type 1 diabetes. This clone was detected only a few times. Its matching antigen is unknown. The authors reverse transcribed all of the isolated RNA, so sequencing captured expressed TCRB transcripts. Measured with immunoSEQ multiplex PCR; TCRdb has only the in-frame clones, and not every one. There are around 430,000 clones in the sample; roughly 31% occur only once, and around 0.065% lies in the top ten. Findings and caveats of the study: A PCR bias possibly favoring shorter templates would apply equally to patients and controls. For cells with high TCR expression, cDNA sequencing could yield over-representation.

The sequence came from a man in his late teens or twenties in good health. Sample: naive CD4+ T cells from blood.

Here the CDR3 DNA reads TGTGCCCGCTTTACAGGGAATTTCGGCTCTGGGGCCAACGTCCTGACTTTC. Amino acid sequence: CARFTGNFGSGANVLTF. The chain links TRBV30 to TRBJ2-6, with a weak D call TRBD1 (6 bases). The germline V gene has CDR1 GTSNPN and CDR2 SVGIG (reference sequence). Trimming removed 8 bases at V and 0 bases at J, with 20 bases between. The length of the CDR3 is 17 residues.